The clone carrying this TCR beta chain was detected ten times or more. Its antigen is not identified. This sample stems from a study of early T cells in non-severe SARS-CoV-2 infection. The overall study: Unsorted whole blood bulk RNA was sequenced, with unpaired chains.

The germline CDR1 and CDR2 sequences are PRHDT and FYEKMQ (reference sequence). This CDR3 has 14 amino acids. The V segment lost 3 bases and the J segment 5 bases; nucleotides outside the gene matches: 3. Study-wide results and caveats: VDJdb-based matching was biased toward anti-spike CD8 responses and missed private and CD4 specificities.

Individual cDNA molecules were tagged with unique molecular identifiers, the study reported. TCRdb reprocessed the 5' RACE reads via MiXCR and lists one record per CDR3 protein. The table lists more than 35,000 distinct CDR3 sequences, roughly 6% of them singletons. This chain links TRBV13 with TRBJ2-1; 8 bases agree with TRBD2. The sequence was obtained from an adult who was a healthcare worker with PCR-confirmed SARS-CoV-2 infection or an uninfected control (not recorded which). Sequencing was carried out using whole blood. CDR3 bases: TGTGCCAGCAGCTTTAGCGGGGTCCACAATGAGCAGTTCTTC. Amino acids: CASSFSGVHNEQFF.